A selection of T cell receptor beta chains follows, all from one sample in a study of blood T cell repertoires in COVID-19. Clones were read by immunoSEQ multiplex PCR, and TCRdb kept only the in-frame ones, dropping some. This table holds around 230,000 clones, roughly 85% found once. Sequenced: peripheral blood. The origin of the receptors is a middle-aged man with COVID-19, enrolled during active disease. CDR3s include the opening cysteine and the closing phenylalanine or tryptophan. A D gene is named only where the DNA matches it firmly.

TRBD1,TRBJ1-5,TRBV7-8,CASSRGQGIFSNQPQHF
NA,TRBJ1-6,TRBV9,CASSVGDITNSPLHF
TRBD1,TRBJ2-3,TRBV27,CASSFRARRDRATDTQYF
NA,TRBJ1-5,TRBV7-9,CASSLVTDNQPQHF
NA,TRBJ2-1,TRBV28,CASSLGGISYNEQFF
TRBD1,TRBJ1-1,TRBV30,CAWSAYPGTGQPEAFF
TRBD1,TRBJ1-3,TRBV9,CASSVGQGGGNTIYF
TRBD1,TRBJ1-3,TRBV9,CASSAWDRGSGNTIYF
NA,TRBJ1-1,TRBV19,CASKTSTANTEAFF
NA,TRBJ2-2,TRBV12-5,CASGLDLTGELFF
NA,TRBJ2-3,TRBV13,CASSSQGKADTQYF
NA,TRBJ1-6,TRBV14,CASSYSQGSRNSPLHF
NA,TRBJ1-1,TRBV18,CASSPAGGVNTEAFF
TRBD1,TRBJ2-5,TRBV9,CASSAHPTGAETQYF